This TCR beta chain derives from a study of OX40 agonist ivuxolimab in advanced cancers. Study background: The dose-escalation cohort was about 86% male, with a mean age of 60 years, ranging roughly 23 to 85.

Here immunoSEQ multiplex PCR was the method, and the copy in TCRdb shows in-frame clones only, minus some. The profile shows about 24,000 clones, 60% to 80% of them singletons. V lost 1 base to trimming and J lost 6 bases; unmatched junction nucleotides: 11. Germline values: CDR1 SGHNT, CDR2 YYREEE (reference sequence). CDR3 length: 19 amino acids. This receptor was taken from an adult with an advanced solid tumor such as melanoma, head and neck, liver or kidney cancer. The sample was CD4+ or CD8+ T cells sorted from blood, taken in a trial of the OX40 agonist ivuxolimab. This rearrangement joins TRBV5-4 to TRBJ2-1; 15 positions match TRBD2. For the CDR3, the DNA is TGTGCCAGCAGCTTGATGGGACTAGCGGGGGGACGCTCGCGCAATGAGCAGTTCTTC. Translated: CASSLMGLAGGRSRNEQFF.